The T cell receptor beta chain under discussion was sequenced for a study of blood T cells in healthy people across ages. Study observations and caveats: The study regarded diversity estimates from one million T cells as underestimates.

Alongside a J-beta primer mix, a sample-barcoded 5' primer served in a second PCR lasting about 7 to 12 cycles. One entry per CDR3 protein results from TCRdb running MiXCR on the 5' RACE reads. The table shows about 800,000 distinct CDR3 sequences, with roughly 60% occurring only once. Per the germline V gene, CDR1 is MNHNS and CDR2 is SASEGT. The CDR3 runs to 13 residues. With 7 bases clipped from V and 6 bases from J, the junction kept 8 bases outside the gene matches. Points on this clonotype: What it binds is not known.

The chain has TRBV6-1 and TRBJ2-7, with 8 bases lining up with TRBD1. The sample comprised blood. The receptor's source is a man aged 30 to 45 in good health. DNA for the CDR3: TGTGCCAGCACAACCAACAGGGGGATCGAGCAGTACTTC. Translating it yields CASTTNRGIEQYF.